Presented here are 23 T cell receptor beta chains from one specimen sequenced in a study of regulatory T cells in long-lasting Graves disease (dated by TCRdb to the early 2020s). This specimen's time point label, per the study, means: newly diagnosed GD, antithyroid drugs for less than 3 months. For both TCR sequencing and RNA sequencing, RNA was extracted from PBMCs using TRIzol. Library preparation employed multiplex PCR. For sequencing, an Illumina HiSeq 4000 was employed. To build TCR beta libraries, CDR3 regions were amplified by Arm-PCR using iRepertoire HTBI primers. TCRdb trimmed the raw reads at Q25, called clones with MiXCR and kept productive beta chains. Rows with one shared CDR3 protein collapse into an entry with the most common genes and DNA. The sample table records around 400,000 distinct CDR3 sequences; approximately 15% of these occur just once. The ten top clones hold over 7% of the sample.

The same data also contributed to another study, on T cells in Graves' hyperthyroidism and ophthalmopathy.

This specimen consisted of peripheral blood mononuclear cells (PBMCs), obtained at new diagnosis, from a patient treated with antithyroid drugs. These receptors were taken from a woman between 40 and 55 years old with Graves disease. Donor details come from another sample of the same person, matched by shared clones.

In this sample, this clonotype turned up many times. This chain links TRBV20-1 with TRBJ2-1; possibly TRBD2 for D (5 bases). This CDR3 contains 12 residues. Germline V lookup: CDR1 DFQATT, CDR2 SNEGSKA (reference sequence). The V and J ends lost 5 bases and 8 bases respectively, with 13 bases between them. Here the CDR3 DNA reads TGCAGTGCTGCCCGTCCGGGGTATGAGCAGTTCTTC. Residues: CSAARPGYEQFF.

V and J are TRBV24-1 and TRBJ2-1, with 7 positions matching TRBD2. J lost 6 bases, V lost 3 bases, and 13 bases had no gene match. The germline CDR1 and CDR2 sequences are KGHDR and SFDVKD. The CDR3 consists of 17 residues. The CDR3 loop is CATSDPLRAGVPNEQFF. In nucleotides, the CDR3 is TGTGCCACCAGTGATCCCCTTAGGGCGGGAGTCCCCAATGAGCAGTTCTTC.

In its sample, this clonotype was seen many times. The CDR3 here is CASSVAGNRGIGSNEQFF. DNA for the CDR3: TGTGCCAGCAGCGTAGCTGGGAATCGCGGAATAGGCAGTAATGAGCAGTTCTTC. The rearrangement uses TRBV9 and TRBJ2-1; no reliable D call. V lost 0 bases and J lost 7, with 23 bases in between. The CDR3 length is 18 residues. Germline CDR1 SGDLS, CDR2 YYNGEE.

V is TRBV27 and J is TRBJ2-1; D perhaps matches TRBD1 (6 bases). The CDR3 length is 17 residues. Trimming shortened V by 6 bases and J by 6 bases, and 24 bases separated the two germline ends. The germline CDR1 and CDR2 sequences are MNHEY and SMNVEV (reference sequence). CDR3 coding DNA: TGTGCCAGCAGCTTGTCGGCATTTGGGGGCCGCGGCAATGAGCAGTTCTTC. It translates to CASSLSAFGGRGNEQFF.

This clonotype was seen repeatedly, ten times or more. This rearrangement joins TRBV4-1 to TRBJ1-5; the D is unclear. The CDR3 contains 17 residues. V lost 4 bases, J lost 2 bases, and 18 bases lay in between. CDR1 is MGHRA, CDR2 YSYEKL, per germline. DNA of the CDR3: TGCGCCAGCAGCCGCTCGCAAGTAGTTGGGGGCAATCAGCCCCAGCATTTT. It is translated as CASSRSQVVGGNQPQHF.

This clonotype showed up many times. The junction shows a germline mismatch at one end, possibly a read error. The chain joins TRBV6-2 or TRBV6-3 to TRBJ2-1, with D tentatively TRBD1 or TRBD2 (6 bases each). Germline lookup yields CDR1 MNHEY and CDR2 SVGEGT. The CDR3 totals 11 residues. This chain's CDR3 is CASQGRNVQFF. The CDR3 DNA sequence: TGTGCCAGCCAGGGGAGGAATGTGCAGTTCTTC.

This clonotype was observed a few times. The conserved final phenylalanine or tryptophan is absent from the CDR3, which likely points to a read error. The rearrangement joins TRBV10-3 to TRBJ2-1, with TRBD1 identical over 9 bases. Losses at the gene ends were 4 bases for V and 7 bases for J; bases not matched to a gene: 5. CDR1 is ENHRY, CDR2 SYGVKD, per germline. CDR3 length equals 14 residues. The CDR3 sequence: CAISAGQGLNEQFL. In nucleotides, the CDR3 is TGTGCCATCAGTGCCGGACAGGGGTTAAATGAGCAGTTCCTC.

This clonotype was recorded many times. The chain combines TRBV6-1 with TRBJ2-3; perhaps TRBD1 as D (6 bases). The germline V gene encodes CDR1 MNHNS and CDR2 SASEGT. Trimming took off 9 bases at V and 1 base at J, with 23 bases between the two ends. The length of the CDR3 is 17 residues. This CDR3 reads CARSGTSGQLCTDTQYF. The DNA of the CDR3 is TGTGCCAGAAGCGGAACATCAGGACAGCTTTGCACAGATACGCAGTATTTT.

This clonotype was seen repeatedly, ten times or more. The CDR3 coding sequence is TGTGCCAGTAGTCGGACAGAAAATGAAAAACTGTTTTTT. This translates into CASSRTENEKLFF. The chain recombines TRBV19 with TRBJ1-4; D may be TRBD1 (6 bases). This CDR3 spans 13 amino acids. Trimming removed 5 bases from V and 5 bases from J, with 9 bases in between. Germline-derived CDR1 and CDR2 are LNHDA and SQIVND (reference sequence).

This clonotype was counted between two and nine times. This chain joins TRBV6-2 or TRBV6-3 and TRBJ2-4, with 8 nucleotides matching TRBD2. Unmatched junction bases numbered 10, after V lost 0 bases and J lost 0 bases. Germline lookup yields CDR1 MNHEY and CDR2 SVGEGT. CDR3 length equals 19 residues. In DNA form, the CDR3 reads TGTGCCAGCAGTTACTCATTGATAGCGGGGAATATAGCCAAAAACATTCAGTACTTC. Translation: CASSYSLIAGNIAKNIQYF.

This clonotype was found many times. The rearrangement uses TRBV9 and TRBJ1-2; the D gene is possibly TRBD1 (5 bases). V shed 5 bases and J shed 8 bases, with 16 bases lying between them. Looked up from germline, CDR1 is SGDLS and CDR2 is YYNGEE. CDR3 size: 13 residues. In DNA, the CDR3 is TGTGCCAGCAGAGCCGGGACCGGGGGGGGCTACACCTTC. Protein product: CASRAGTGGGYTF. The full variable domain, in which reference TRBV9 and TRBJ1-2 provide the parts outside the CDR3, is DSGVTQTPKHLITATGQRVTLRCSPRSGDLSVYWYQQSLDQGLQFLIQYYNGEERAKGNILERFSAQQFPDLHSELNLSSLELGDSALYFCASRAGTGGGYTFGSGTRLTVV.

This clonotype was detected many times. The chain uses TRBV12-3 or TRBV12-4 and TRBJ2-7, with D uncertain. The CDR3 loop spans 12 amino acids. The V end was cut by 3 bases, the J end by 5 bases, with 8 bases between. The CDR3 is CASSLNKDEQYF. In DNA, the CDR3 is TGTGCCAGCAGTTTGAATAAAGACGAGCAGTACTTC.

A single count supports this clonotype. The conserved final phenylalanine or tryptophan is absent from the CDR3, which likely points to a read error. The chain couples TRBV11-2 to TRBJ2-1; D is unclear. The V and J ends lost 5 bases and 7 bases respectively, with 18 bases between them. The length of the CDR3 is 15 residues. Germline values: CDR1 SGHAT, CDR2 FQNNGV. The CDR3 loop is CASSLSGAFNNEQFL. In DNA, the CDR3 is TGTGCCAGCAGCCTATCTGGTGCCTTTAATAATGAGCAGTTCCTC.

The chain links TRBV5-1 to TRBJ2-3; D remains unclear. Germline assignment: CDR1 SGHRS and CDR2 YFSETQ. V lost 1 base to trimming and J lost 4 bases, with 10 bases between them. The length of the CDR3 is 14 residues. The CDR3, as DNA: TGCGCCAGCAGCTTGTCCGGCGAGTCAGATACGCAGTATTTT. Protein sequence: CASSLSGESDTQYF.

This clonotype occurred many times. This rearrangement joins TRBV11-3 to TRBJ2-1; D not certain. Germline lookup yields CDR1 SGHNT and CDR2 YENEEA. This CDR3 comprises 13 residues. V was cut by 5 bases and J by 4 bases, with 9 bases left in between. CDR3 sequence: CASSPSRYNEQFF. CDR3 bases: TGTGCCAGCAGCCCAAGTAGGTACAATGAGCAGTTCTTC.

J is TRBJ2-7 and V is TRBV28; 10 positions agree with TRBD2. Per the germline V gene, CDR1 is MDHEN and CDR2 is SYDVKM. The V gene end was trimmed by 5 bases and the J gene end by 5 bases; junction bases not matched to a gene: 12. CDR3 length equals 16 residues. This CDR3 is CASSGILAGVINEQYF. The CDR3 DNA reads TGTGCCAGCAGTGGGATCCTAGCGGGAGTTATAAACGAGCAGTACTTC.

This clonotype was seen ten or more times. This chain uses TRBV27 with TRBJ2-6; 7 bases fit TRBD2. This CDR3 spans 15 amino acids. With 3 bases clipped from V and 2 bases from J, the junction kept 1 base outside the gene matches. Germline CDR1 MNHEY, CDR2 SMNVEV (reference sequence). CDR3 coding DNA: TGTGCCAGCAGTTTGGGAGGGCCTGGGGCCAACGTCCTGACTTTC. This codes for CASSLGGPGANVLTF.

This clonotype was seen repeatedly, ten times or more. The chain uses TRBV25-1 and TRBJ1-5; D is ambiguous. Germline V gene data show CDR1 as MGHDK and CDR2 as SYGVNS. Trimming removed 2 bases at V and 4 bases at J, with 9 bases between. The CDR3 is 14 amino acids. The CDR3 region is CASSEAGRNQPQHF. The CDR3 nucleotides are TGTGCCAGCAGTGAAGCTGGCAGAAATCAGCCCCAGCATTTT.

This clonotype was recorded many times. J is TRBJ2-1 and V is TRBV12-5; D call uncertain. The CDR3 runs 19 residues. The germline gives CDR1 LGHNT, CDR2 FRNRAP. The V end lost 2 bases, the J end lost 2 bases, and 22 bases lay between the germline ends. The CDR3: CASGLLGSFRWATYNEQFF. The CDR3 region has the DNA TGTGCTAGTGGTTTGTTGGGTAGCTTCAGATGGGCCACCTACAATGAGCAGTTCTTC. Full variable domain (missing parts from reference TRBV12-5 and TRBJ2-1): DARVTQTPRHKVTEMGQEVTMRCQPILGHNTVFWYRQTMMQGLELLAYFRNRAPLDDSGMPKDRFSAEMPDATLATLKIQPSEPRDSAVYFCASGLLGSFRWATYNEQFFGPGTRLTVL.

Of note for this clonotype: Just one base apart from a much larger clone, this may be a read error. This sequence joins TRBV30 and TRBJ2-7, with D possibly called TRBD1 or TRBD2 (6 bases each). Per germline, CDR1 GTSNPN and CDR2 SVGIG (reference sequence). V was clipped by 3 bases and J by 4 bases, with 13 bases between them. The CDR3 sequence is 13 residues long. The DNA of the CDR3 is TGTGCCTGGAGGCCGCCGGGGGCGTACGAGCAGTACGTC. It encodes CAWRPPGAYEQYV.

This clonotype was detected ten times or more. V usage is TRBV7-2 and J usage is TRBJ2-5, with D tentatively TRBD1 (7 bases). CDR1 SGHTA and CDR2 FQGNSA come from the germline V gene. The CDR3 consists of 17 residues. The V and J ends lost 2 bases and 5 bases respectively, with 21 bases between them. The chain's CDR3 is CASSLFAGGGLGETQYF. CDR3 in DNA: TGTGCCAGCAGCTTATTTGCTGGAGGGGGCTTAGGGGAGACCCAGTACTTC.

Concerning this clonotype itself: One end of the junction does not line up with germline, which may come from a read error. The chain carries TRBV5-1 and TRBJ2-2; D perhaps matches TRBD1 (6 bases). The CDR3 has 16 residues. CDR1 is SGHRS and CDR2 is YFSETQ in the germline V gene. The CDR3 sequence is CASSLDMGANIGELFF. CDR3 DNA: TGCGCCAGCAGCTTGGATATGGGGGCGAACATCGGGGAGCTGTTTTTT.

V usage is TRBV6-2 or TRBV6-3 and J usage is TRBJ2-3, with D perhaps TRBD1 (6 bases). Deletions cut 6 bases from V and 0 bases from J, with 13 bases between. Germline CDR1 and CDR2: MNHEY and SVGEGT. The CDR3 consists of 15 residues. The CDR3 region is CASRLQGTSTDTQYF. The CDR3 bases are TGTGCCAGCAGACTACAGGGCACTAGCACAGATACGCAGTATTTT.